Listed below are T cell receptor beta chains from one sample, sequenced in a study of CD8 T cells in Susac syndrome. TCRdb reprocessed the immunoSEQ multiplex PCR reads with MiXCR, giving one entry per CDR3 protein. The sample has 130,000 to 150,000 distinct CDR3 sequences; almost 96% are singletons. The sample consisted of CD4+ T cells from PBMCs. The receptors were gathered from a human donor with Susac syndrome. Each CDR3 is given with its conserved first and last residue. Each record gives: clone size, V gene, CDR3 protein. Size is stated for part of the rows, as once, few or many counts, or as a class when the clone is expanded.

clone_size: -; v_call: TRBV7-2; cdr3_aa: CATGGSRNQPQHF
clone_size: once; v_call: TRBV18; cdr3_aa: CASSPPAGGDEQYF
clone_size: -; v_call: TRBV3-1; cdr3_aa: CASSAPRGEEKLFF
clone_size: -; v_call: TRBV7-2; cdr3_aa: CASSPTVPYEQYF
clone_size: -; v_call: TRBV29-1; cdr3_aa: CSVAREAEAFF
clone_size: -; v_call: TRBV4-2; cdr3_aa: CASSPWTGSNQPQHF
clone_size: -; v_call: TRBV10-1; cdr3_aa: CASSQGISPLHF
clone_size: -; v_call: TRBV29-1; cdr3_aa: CSGNRNTGELFF
clone_size: -; v_call: TRBV7-8; cdr3_aa: CASSPPGSSATQYF
clone_size: -; v_call: TRBV3-1; cdr3_aa: CASSRGASNSPLHF
clone_size: -; v_call: TRBV5-1; cdr3_aa: CASRKQGASDEQFF